A single TCR beta chain is shown here with its context. Its target is not known. From germline, CDR1 is MNHNY and CDR2 SVGAGI (reference sequence). The CDR3 contains 13 residues. Trimming cost V 7 bases and J 0 bases; bases outside gene matches: 2. Primers: 60 Vbeta forward and 13 Jbeta reverse. Profiled with immunoSEQ multiplex PCR; TCRdb holds only in-frame clones, not every one. The ten top clones account for roughly 1.2%, within a sample of 220,000 or so clones. Healthy donors of bone marrow made up the group. The data belong to a study of cytomegalovirus exposure and HLA in healthy donors. Overall study results and limits: Investigators reported 164 TCR beta chains as tied to cytomegalovirus.

Sequencing was carried out using PBMCs. This TCR was recovered from a girl aged 2-15 years in good health and CMV-seropositive. V usage is TRBV6-6 and J usage is TRBJ1-1, with 7 bases that match TRBD1. The CDR3 coding sequence is TGTGCCAGCAAAGGACAGGTGAACACTGAAGCTTTCTTT. Its translation is CASKGQVNTEAFF.